These 3 T cell receptor beta chains came from one sample sequenced in a study of preoperative IRX-2 immunotherapy in early breast cancer. Using immunoSEQ multiplex PCR, the repertoire was profiled, and TCRdb retains in-frame clones only, with some absent. Seen here are 28,000 or so clones, around 90% observed once, and the top ten hold around 9.6%. Treatment here: preoperative locoregional IRX-2 cytokine immunotherapy. This sample was gathered from a patient treated with IRX-2 immunotherapy. Receptors were obtained from a human donor with breast cancer.

This sequence joins TRBV30 and TRBJ2-7, with D possibly matching TRBD2 (6 bases). The CDR3 is made up of 12 amino acids. V was pared by 2 bases and J by 5 bases, with 10 bases between. Germline V gene lookup returns CDR1 GTSNPN and CDR2 SVGIG (reference sequence). Written as DNA, the CDR3 is TGTGCCTGGAGTACCCCGGGGGACGAGCAGTACTTC. Translating gives CAWSTPGDEQYF.

This clone has just one count. V usage is TRBV2 and J usage is TRBJ1-6; tentatively, D is TRBD1 (6 bases). Germline CDR1 reads SNHLY; CDR2 reads FYNNEI. CDR3 length: 13 residues. V lost 7 bases, J lost 5 bases, and 9 bases lay in between. The DNA for the CDR3 is TGTGCCAGCAAGGACAGTGATAATTCACCCCTCCACTTT. It yields the protein CASKDSDNSPLHF.

The rearrangement links TRBV6-6 to TRBJ1-3; D not resolved. This CDR3 has 16 residues. From germline, CDR1 is MNHNY and CDR2 SVGAGI (reference sequence). V was shortened by 6 bases and J by 4 bases, with 19 bases between the two germline ends. The CDR3 coding sequence is TGTGCCAGCAGCCGAGTCGCTAGGTCGGGAGGAAACACCATATATTTT. Encoded protein: CASSRVARSGGNTIYF.